The 22 T cell receptor beta chains below come from one sample, sequenced in a study of T cells in Graves' hyperthyroidism and ophthalmopathy. What was amplified from RNA transcripts were TCR beta CDR3 regions. The HTBI primer set was used in a first-round RT-PCR of the TCR CDR3. TCRdb redid the calling of the multiplex PCR reads with MiXCR, one entry per CDR3 protein. The sample contains a few hundred thousand distinct CDR3 sequences, 15% to 20% of which appear only once. Sequenced material: blood. Every receptor here comes from a man between 40 and 49 years old with Graves' hyperthyroidism.

This clonotype was recorded many times. The rearrangement links TRBV27 to TRBJ2-1; D ambiguous. V lost 3 bases and J 9 bases, leaving 9 bases between the germline ends. CDR1 is MNHEY and CDR2 is SMNVEV in the germline V gene (reference sequence). The CDR3 has 12 amino acids. Here the CDR3 DNA reads TGTGCCAGCAGTTTGCCCCCGGGTGAGCAGTTCTTC. Translating gives CASSLPPGEQFF.

This clonotype was found many times. V and J are TRBV7-2 and TRBJ2-1, with TRBD2 matching 15 bases. Losses at the gene ends were 4 bases for V and 5 bases for J; bases not matched to a gene: 6. Germline V gene sequence: CDR1 SGHTA, CDR2 FQGNSA. The CDR3 sequence is 17 residues long. CDR3: CASSSWTSGGGDNEQFF. The CDR3 nucleotides are TGTGCCAGCAGCTCTTGGACTAGCGGGGGGGGCGACAATGAGCAGTTCTTC.

This clonotype was found many times. V gene TRBV20-1 combines with J gene TRBJ2-7; 12 bases are shared with TRBD1. The CDR3 runs 17 residues. From germline, CDR1 is DFQATT and CDR2 SNEGSKA (reference sequence). J was trimmed by 5 bases and V by 4 bases; bases with no gene match: 15. CDR3 sequence reads: CSAIPRGTGGLSDEQYF. CDR3 DNA sequence: TGCAGTGCTATCCCCCGCGGGACAGGGGGCTTGAGTGACGAGCAGTACTTC.

The chain links TRBV28 to TRBJ1-1, with D possibly being TRBD1 (6 bases). CDR3 length: 15 residues. With 5 bases removed from V and 0 bases from J, the gap between germline ends came to 13 bases. The germline V gene has CDR1 MDHEN and CDR2 SYDVKM. CDR3 region: CASSLATGVNTEAFF. CDR3 in DNA: TGTGCCAGCAGTCTGGCGACAGGAGTGAACACTGAAGCTTTCTTT. Based on the CDR3 plus reference TRBV28 and TRBJ1-1, the full variable domain is DVKVTQSSRYLVKRTGEKVFLECVQDMDHENMFWYRQDPGLGLRLIYFSYDVKMKEKGDIPEGYSVSREKKERFSLILESASTNQTSMYLCASSLATGVNTEAFFGQGTRLTVV.

This clonotype showed up many times. The chain joins TRBV18 to TRBJ1-5, with 8 bases that match TRBD1. The ends lost 9 bases at V and 7 bases at J; junction bases unmatched: 8. CDR1 is KGHSH, CDR2 LQKENI, per germline. The CDR3 length is 13 residues. The DNA of the CDR3 is TGTGCCAGTTCGACAGGGGCTGGGCAGCCCCAGCATTTT. It encodes CASSTGAGQPQHF.

There are many counts of this clonotype. CDR3 amino acids: CASSYSDTTYEQYF. The CDR3, as DNA: TGTGCCAGCAGTTACTCGGACACCACCTACGAGCAGTACTTC. The chain carries TRBV6-5 and TRBJ2-7; possible D gene TRBD1, 5 bases. V was trimmed by 0 bases and J by 2 bases, leaving 8 bases between them. The CDR3 has 14 residues. Germline assignment: CDR1 MNHEY and CDR2 SVGAGI.

This clonotype was observed many times. The V gene is TRBV20-1, the J gene TRBJ2-7, with D possibly matching TRBD1 (6 bases). V dropped 4 bases and J dropped 0 bases, with 13 bases sitting between them. Germline loops: CDR1 DFQATT, CDR2 SNEGSKA (reference sequence). The CDR3 sequence is 14 residues long. As DNA, the CDR3 is TGCAGTGCTATTTTCCAGGGGATCTCCTACGAGCAGTACTTC. Its translation is CSAIFQGISYEQYF.

This clonotype was counted ten times or more. The rearrangement joins TRBV28 to TRBJ2-3; 8 positions match TRBD2. Germline V gives CDR1 MDHEN, CDR2 SYDVKM. V shed 5 bases, J shed 0 bases, and the junction held 10 bases outside the gene matches. The CDR3 runs 17 residues. The CDR3 DNA follows: TGTGCCAGCAGTCCCTGGTTGATAGCGGGAAGCACAGATACGCAGTATTTT. This translates into CASSPWLIAGSTDTQYF.

This clonotype was detected once. The rearrangement joins TRBV10-3 to TRBJ1-1; 8 nucleotides match TRBD1. V lost 5 bases to trimming and J lost 1 base; unmatched junction nucleotides: 6. The CDR3 is made up of 15 amino acids. Germline lookup yields CDR1 ENHRY and CDR2 SYGVKD. The chain's CDR3 is CAISQGQGSNTEAFF. The CDR3, as DNA: TGTGCCATCAGTCAAGGACAGGGTTCGAACACTGAAGCTTTCTTT.

This clonotype has at least ten counts. V is TRBV2 and J is TRBJ2-5; TRBD1 agrees at 8 bases. Germline CDR1 is SNHLY and CDR2 is FYNNEI. V lost 11 bases, J lost 2 bases, and 13 bases stayed unmatched. The CDR3 has 15 residues. The CDR3 here is CAGVGGQGPQETQYF. The CDR3 DNA reads as TGTGCCGGAGTAGGAGGACAGGGACCTCAAGAGACCCAGTACTTC.

This clonotype was found many times. This rearrangement joins TRBV7-9 to TRBJ2-5; TRBD1 matches at 7 bases. The germline V gene has CDR1 SEHNR and CDR2 FQNEAQ (reference sequence). The CDR3 extends over 14 amino acids. Trimming at V came to 0 bases and at J to 4 bases, leaving 2 bases not matched to a gene. The CDR3 nucleotides read TGTGCCAGCAGCTTAGCGACAGGGTTAGAGACCCAGTACTTC. This encodes CASSLATGLETQYF.

V gene TRBV12-3 or TRBV12-4 combines with J gene TRBJ2-5; 11 nucleotides match TRBD2. The V segment lost 6 bases and the J segment 0 bases; nucleotides outside the gene matches: 12. This CDR3 is built from 18 residues. CDR3: CASRPRVTSGEDQETQYF. The CDR3 region has the DNA TGTGCCAGCAGGCCTAGGGTGACTAGCGGGGAAGACCAAGAGACCCAGTACTTC.

This clonotype has ten or more counts. The chain employs TRBV7-9 and TRBJ2-1; D is uncertain. Germline V gene lookup returns CDR1 SEHNR and CDR2 FQNEAQ (reference sequence). The CDR3 runs to 14 residues. Trimming stripped 2 bases from V and 8 bases from J, with 13 bases between. The CDR3 DNA reads TGTGCCAGCAGCTTAATCCAGGCGGTGGATGAGCAGTTCTTC. Amino acids: CASSLIQAVDEQFF.

The chain carries TRBV4-3 and TRBJ1-6; D gene unclear. The CDR3 runs to 15 residues. The ends were cut back, 0 bases at V and 6 bases at J, with 9 bases in the middle. CDR1 and CDR2 (germline): LGHNA, YSLEER. The CDR3 sequence: CASSQERGSNSPLHF. The CDR3, as DNA: TGCGCCAGCAGCCAAGAGCGCGGCAGTAATTCACCCCTCCACTTT.

This clonotype was detected many times. V usage is TRBV29-1 and J usage is TRBJ2-1; 14 nucleotides line up with TRBD2. The trim removed 6 bases at V and 4 bases at J, leaving 5 bases unmatched. This CDR3 has 15 residues. Germline V gene data show CDR1 as SQVTM and CDR2 as ANQGSEA. The chain's CDR3 is CSVSTSGGGYNEQFF. CDR3 DNA sequence: TGCAGCGTCTCGACTAGCGGGGGGGGATACAATGAGCAGTTCTTC.

This clonotype came up many times. The V and J genes are TRBV20-1 and TRBJ2-7; 11 bases agree with TRBD1. The trim removed 8 bases at V and 4 bases at J, leaving 7 bases unmatched. The germline V gene has CDR1 DFQATT and CDR2 SNEGSKA (reference sequence). The CDR3 consists of 13 residues. CDR3 region: CSIKGQGAYEQYF. As DNA, the CDR3 is TGCAGTATCAAAGGACAGGGGGCTTACGAGCAGTACTTC.

The chain uses TRBV2 and TRBJ2-3; 13 bases are a match to TRBD2. Germline lookup yields CDR1 SNHLY and CDR2 FYNNEI. The CDR3 runs 16 residues. With 6 bases clipped from V and 8 bases from J, the junction kept 11 bases outside the gene matches. The CDR3 bases are TGTGCCAGCAGCCGTGGACTAGCGGGGGATGATGGTACGCAGTATTTT. This codes for CASSRGLAGDDGTQYF.

This clonotype was detected many times. The gene calls are TRBV7-3 and TRBJ2-7; TRBD1 agrees at 9 bases. CDR1 is SGHTA, CDR2 FQGTGA, per germline. The V segment lost 1 base and the J segment 2 bases; nucleotides outside the gene matches: 3. CDR3 length: 15 amino acids. The CDR3 DNA reads TGTGCCAGCAGCTTAAAGGGGACAGGGCCCTACGAGCAGTACTTC. Translated, it gives CASSLKGTGPYEQYF. Full variable domain (rest looked up from reference TRBV7-3 and TRBJ2-7): GAGVSQTPSNKVTEKGKYVELRCDPISGHTALYWYRQSLGQGPEFLIYFQGTGAADDSGLPNDRFFAVRPEGSVSTLKIQRTERGDSAVYLCASSLKGTGPYEQYFGPGTRLTVT.

Regarding this clonotype: Being one base from a much bigger clone, this may be a read error. This chain uses TRBV6-1 with TRBJ2-2, with unresolved D. CDR1 and CDR2 from the germline V gene are MNHNS and SASEGT. The CDR3 covers 12 residues. CDR3 loop: CASQDGTRELFF. The CDR3 DNA is TGTGCCAGCCAGGATGGCACCAGGGAGCTGTTTTTT.

V is TRBV2 and J is TRBJ2-7; 12 bases are a match to TRBD1. Germline CDR1 is SNHLY and CDR2 is FYNNEI. This CDR3 is 13 amino acids long. Germline trimming cut 6 bases from V and 5 bases from J; bases unmatched to any gene: 2. CDR3 bases: TGTGCCAGCAGGGGGACAGGGGGCAACGAGCAGTACTTC. It translates to CASRGTGGNEQYF.

There are many counts of this clonotype. The rearrangement links TRBV29-1 to TRBJ1-1; D not resolved. Germline lookup yields CDR1 SQVTM and CDR2 ANQGSEA. Trimming left V 5 bases short and J 0 bases short, with 13 bases between. The CDR3 has 14 residues. The CDR3 sequence: CSVRKETMNTEAFF. As DNA, the CDR3 is TGCAGCGTTCGAAAGGAGACGATGAACACTGAAGCTTTCTTT.

The chain carries TRBV10-3 and TRBJ1-6, with 10 positions matching TRBD1. This CDR3 is built from 15 residues. With V trimmed by 2 bases and J by 7 bases, 2 bases remained unmatched. Germline CDR1 is ENHRY and CDR2 is SYGVKD. CDR3 residues: CAISEVTGGNSPLHF. In DNA, the CDR3 is TGTGCCATCAGTGAGGTGACAGGGGGCAATTCACCCCTCCACTTT.